Presented here are 2 T cell receptor beta chains from one specimen sequenced in a study of OX40 agonist ivuxolimab in advanced cancers. Assay used: immunoSEQ multiplex PCR; TCRdb lists only in-frame clones, some missing. The sample has fewer than 70,000 clones; 75% to 90% are singletons. The sample here was CD4+ or CD8+ T cells sorted from blood, taken in a trial of the OX40 agonist ivuxolimab. These receptors originate from an adult with an advanced solid tumor such as melanoma, head and neck, liver or kidney cancer.

J is TRBJ1-2 and V is TRBV30; TRBD1 matches at 8 bases. With V trimmed by 0 bases and J by 6 bases, 3 bases remained unmatched. This CDR3 spans 13 amino acids. The germline V gene has CDR1 GTSNPN and CDR2 SVGIG (reference sequence). CDR3: CAWSVQGGNGYTF. CDR3 coding DNA: TGTGCCTGGAGTGTACAGGGGGGCAATGGCTACACCTTC.

The chain couples TRBV2 to TRBJ1-2; D is undetermined. Germline CDR1 and CDR2: SNHLY and FYNNEI. There are 13 residues in the CDR3. Trimming shortened V by 4 bases and J by 2 bases, and 8 bases separated the two germline ends. In DNA, the CDR3 is TGTGCCAGCAGTGCAGATATGAACTATGGCTACACCTTC. It yields the protein CASSADMNYGYTF.